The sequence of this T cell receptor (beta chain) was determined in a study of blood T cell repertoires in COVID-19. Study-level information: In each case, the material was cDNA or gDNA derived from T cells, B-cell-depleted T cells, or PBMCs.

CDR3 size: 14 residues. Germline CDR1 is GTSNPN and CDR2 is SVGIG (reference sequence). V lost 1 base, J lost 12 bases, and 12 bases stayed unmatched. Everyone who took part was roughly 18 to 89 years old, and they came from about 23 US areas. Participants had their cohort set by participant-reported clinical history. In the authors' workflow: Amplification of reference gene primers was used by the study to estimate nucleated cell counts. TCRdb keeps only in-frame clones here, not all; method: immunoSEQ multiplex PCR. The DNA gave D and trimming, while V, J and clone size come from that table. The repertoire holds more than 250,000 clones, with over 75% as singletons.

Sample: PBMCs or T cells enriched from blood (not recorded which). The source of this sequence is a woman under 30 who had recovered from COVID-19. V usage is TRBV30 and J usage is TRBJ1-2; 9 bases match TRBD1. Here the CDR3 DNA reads TGTGCCTGGAGTGGGCCCGGGACAGGGAGGAAAAACACCTTC. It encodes CAWSGPGTGRKNTF.